Following are 26 T cell receptor beta chains from one sample sequenced in a study of metastatic and nonmetastatic thyroid tumors. TCRdb reprocessed the PCR reads using MiXCR. The table lists about 69,000 clones, approximately 14% of them singletons. Each patient came to thyroid surgery without any prior treatment (of any kind). Sequenced sample: blood. The receptors stem from a male donor with papillary thyroid cancer or a benign thyroid nodule (not recorded which). Some clones in this sample may be carry-over from other donors' samples.

This clone was picked up many times. V usage is TRBV5-4 and J usage is TRBJ1-6; D might be TRBD1 (5 bases). This CDR3 is built from 14 residues. The germline V gene encodes CDR1 SGHNT and CDR2 YYREEE (reference sequence). V was clipped by 0 bases and J by 8 bases, with 9 bases between them. CDR3 sequence: CASSLAGFDSPLHF. The CDR3 nucleotides read TGTGCCAGCAGCTTGGCAGGGTTCGATTCACCCCTCCACTTT. Full variable domain (remainder filled in from reference TRBV5-4 and TRBJ1-6): ETGVTQSPTHLIKTRGQQVTLRCSSQSGHNTVSWYQQALGQGPQFIFQYYREEENGRGNFPPRFSGLQFPNYSSELNVNALELDDSALYLCASSLAGFDSPLHFGNGTRLTVT.

The sample holds many counts of this clone. The sample carries other DNA sequences with the same CDR3. The genes are TRBV29-1 and TRBJ1-3, with D uncertain. CDR1 and CDR2 from the germline V gene are SQVTM and ANQGSEA. CDR3 length: 16 amino acids. Trimming took off 0 bases at V and 0 bases at J, with 12 bases between the two ends. CDR3 nucleotides: TGCAGCGTTGAAGAAGTGGGGTTTGGCTCTGGAAACACCATATATTTT. Its translation: CSVEEVGFGSGNTIYF.

The chain is built from TRBV7-9 and TRBJ2-7, with 9 bases fitting TRBD1. Germline CDR1 SEHNR, CDR2 FQNEAQ (reference sequence). V gave up 4 bases and J gave up 9 bases; unmatched junction bases: 4. The CDR3 is 12 amino acids. CDR3 nucleotides: TGTGCCAGCAGCTCTACAGGGGGCGGGCAGTACTTC. Amino acid sequence: CASSSTGGGQYF.

This clone was detected ten times or more. This chain links TRBV6-1 with TRBJ2-1, with 8 nucleotides matching TRBD1. V was clipped by 2 bases and J by 9 bases; unmatched bases: 15. This CDR3 comprises 17 residues. Per the germline V gene, CDR1 is MNHNS and CDR2 is SASEGT. CDR3 sequence (DNA): TGTGCCAGCAGTGAATGGATTGGACAGGGAAAAGAAGGTGAGCAGTTCTTC. Protein product: CASSEWIGQGKEGEQFF.

At least ten counts were recorded for this clone. The chain carries TRBV5-6 and TRBJ2-3; possibly TRBD1 for D (5 bases). V lost 3 bases, J lost 3 bases, and 14 bases lay in between. The CDR3 is 15 amino acids. Per the germline V gene, CDR1 is SGHDT and CDR2 is YYEEEE. CDR3: CASSSQGVWTDTQYF. For the CDR3, the DNA is TGTGCCAGCAGCTCCCAGGGCGTTTGGACAGATACGCAGTATTTT.

This clone was seen a handful of times. A much larger clone is a single base away; this may be a read error. J is TRBJ2-7 and V is TRBV29-1; 9 bases are shared with TRBD1. With 8 bases clipped from V and 3 bases from J, the junction kept 5 bases outside the gene matches. Per germline, CDR1 SQVTM and CDR2 ANQGSEA. The CDR3 is 12 amino acids. The CDR3 nucleotides are TGCAGCTGGATGACAGGGGGCTACGAGCAGTACTTC. It yields the protein CSWMTGGYEQYF.

This chain connects TRBV9 to TRBJ1-1, with D hard to call. CDR3 length: 15 residues. The germline gives CDR1 SGDLS, CDR2 YYNGEE. Trimming left V 4 bases short and J 1 base short, with 14 bases between. CDR3 in DNA: TGTGCCAGCAGCCCCGGCCAGCTCTCGAACACTGAAGCTTTCTTT. Amino acids: CASSPGQLSNTEAFF.

This clone was recorded a few times. This rearrangement joins TRBV6-2 or TRBV6-3 to TRBJ2-5; TRBD2 aligns across 13 bases. The germline gives CDR1 MNHEY, CDR2 SVGEGT. The CDR3 loop spans 16 amino acids. Trimming took 0 bases from V and 2 from J; bases not matched to a gene: 0. CDR3 coding DNA: TGTGCCAGCAGTTACTCGACTAGCGGGGGGCAAGAGACCCAGTACTTC. It codes for CASSYSTSGGQETQYF.

The table lists this clone with many counts. The genes are TRBV7-3 and TRBJ2-1, with D hard to call. V shed 3 bases and J shed 2 bases, with 14 bases lying between them. Per the germline V gene, CDR1 is SGHTA and CDR2 is FQGTGA. The CDR3 is 16 residues long. CDR3 sequence: CASSFLRRAPYNEQFF. The CDR3 DNA follows: TGTGCCAGCAGCTTCCTGCGAAGGGCCCCCTACAATGAGCAGTTCTTC. The variable domain in full, with the rest retrieved from reference TRBV7-3 and TRBJ2-1, is GAGVSQTPSNKVTEKGKYVELRCDPISGHTALYWYRQSLGQGPEFLIYFQGTGAADDSGLPNDRFFAVRPEGSVSTLKIQRTERGDSAVYLCASSFLRRAPYNEQFFGPGTRLTVL.

There are many counts of this clone. The chain employs TRBV7-2 and TRBJ2-7; 9 bases are a match to TRBD1. This CDR3 comprises 14 residues. CDR1 is SGHTA and CDR2 is FQGNSA in the germline V gene. Germline trimming cut 4 bases from V and 7 bases from J; bases unmatched to any gene: 8. In DNA form, the CDR3 reads TGTGCCAGCAGCTCCAGGACAGGGGTACGAGAGCAGTACTTC. It yields the protein CASSSRTGVREQYF.

In this sample, this clone turned up many times. The V and J genes are TRBV7-2 and TRBJ2-5; possibly TRBD1 for D (6 bases). With 3 bases removed from V and 2 bases from J, the gap between germline ends came to 19 bases. Germline V gene data show CDR1 as SGHTA and CDR2 as FQGNSA. The CDR3 runs 17 residues. DNA for the CDR3: TGTGCCAGCAGCTTCTTCCCCCGACAGGCACCTCAAGAGACCCAGTACTTC. Protein: CASSFFPRQAPQETQYF. The whole variable domain, filled in from reference TRBV7-2 and TRBJ2-5, reads GAGVSQSPSNKVTEKGKDVELRCDPISGHTALYWYRQSLGQGLEFLIYFQGNSAPDKSGLPSDRFSAERTGGSVSTLTIQRTQQEDSAVYLCASSFFPRQAPQETQYFGPGTRLLVL.

This clone was counted at least ten times. The chain has TRBV20-1 and TRBJ2-1, with no clear D. CDR3 size: 9 residues. The V and J ends lost 7 bases and 7 bases respectively, with 5 bases between them. The V gene's germline CDR1 is DFQATT and CDR2 SNEGSKA (reference sequence). This CDR3 is CSGANEQFF. The CDR3 region has the DNA TGCAGTGGGGCGAATGAGCAGTTCTTC.

This clone was recorded at least ten times. The rearrangement joins TRBV6-2 or TRBV6-3 to TRBJ2-2, with D possibly being TRBD1 (5 bases). The CDR3 sequence is 15 residues long. V was shortened by 0 bases and J by 6 bases, with 11 bases between the two germline ends. Per the germline V gene, CDR1 is MNHEY and CDR2 is SVGEGT. The CDR3 spells CASSYSPRAPGELFF. CDR3 coding DNA: TGTGCCAGCAGTTACTCTCCCAGGGCTCCCGGGGAGCTGTTTTTT.

The genes are TRBV3-1 and TRBJ2-2, with 8 nucleotides matching TRBD2. Germline CDR1 is LGHDT and CDR2 is YNNKEL (reference sequence). This CDR3 is 16 amino acids long. V lost 4 bases and J lost 2; bases outside the gene matches: 6. The CDR3 region is CASSLAGTRNTGELFF. The CDR3 DNA reads as TGTGCCAGCAGCCTAGCCGGGACTAGAAACACCGGGGAGCTGTTTTTT.

At least ten counts were recorded for this clone. J is TRBJ2-1 and V is TRBV4-1; TRBD2 agrees at 8 bases. The trim removed 1 base at V and 8 bases at J, leaving 10 bases unmatched. CDR1 MGHRA and CDR2 YSYEKL come from the germline V gene. The length of the CDR3 is 16 residues. The CDR3 loop reads CASSQAWGLESDEQFF. CDR3 nucleotides: TGCGCCAGCAGCCAAGCCTGGGGACTAGAATCCGATGAGCAGTTCTTC.

In this sample, this clone turned up many times. This chain uses TRBV9 with TRBJ1-2; the D gene is possibly TRBD1 (6 bases). V gave up 4 bases and J gave up 4 bases, with 17 bases separating them. In germline, CDR1 is SGDLS, CDR2 YYNGEE. This CDR3 is 15 amino acids long. Here the CDR3 reads CASSPRQVDGYGYTF. DNA of the CDR3: TGTGCCAGCAGCCCTAGACAGGTTGATGGCTATGGCTACACCTTC.

This chain joins TRBV7-2 and TRBJ2-7; no definite D call. CDR1 and CDR2 from the germline V gene are SGHTA and FQGNSA. V dropped 1 base and J dropped 4 bases, with 8 bases sitting between them. The CDR3 sequence is 13 residues long. The CDR3 loop reads CASSLELGYEQYF. The CDR3 coding sequence is TGTGCCAGCAGCTTAGAATTGGGGTACGAGCAGTACTTC.

This clone was found a few times. A much bigger clone sits one base away, suggesting this may be a read error. This chain joins TRBV6-1 and TRBJ2-2; D is undetermined. The germline V gene encodes CDR1 MNHNS and CDR2 SASEGT. CDR3 length: 11 residues. Trimming took 4 bases from V and 7 from J, leaving 4 bases between them. This CDR3 is CASSGCGELFF. The CDR3, as DNA: TGTGCCAGCAGTGGGTGCGGGGAGCTGTTTTTT.

The rearrangement joins TRBV10-3 to TRBJ1-6; weak D call: TRBD1 (5 bases). The CDR3 length is 19 residues. Germline CDR1 is ENHRY and CDR2 is SYGVKD. V was pared by 5 bases and J by 0 bases, with 20 bases between. The CDR3 sequence is CAISSDSREGDSYNSPLHF. In nucleotides, the CDR3 is TGTGCCATCAGTTCCGACTCCAGGGAGGGTGACTCCTATAATTCACCCCTCCACTTT.

This clone was picked up many times. V gene TRBV24-1 combines with J gene TRBJ2-7, with 8 bases lining up with TRBD1. Germline CDR1 is KGHDR and CDR2 is SFDVKD. The CDR3 length is 13 residues. Trimming removed 7 bases from V and 2 bases from J; junction bases left unmatched: 3. The DNA of the CDR3 is TGTGCCACCAGGGACAGGGTCACCTACGAGCAGTACGTC. This encodes CATRDRVTYEQYV.

This clone was detected many times. A much larger clone differs from this one at a single base, so this may be a read error. J is TRBJ1-2 and V is TRBV6-1, with D possibly matching TRBD1 (5 bases). The CDR3 is 11 residues long. Germline assignment: CDR1 MNHNS and CDR2 SASEGT. The V gene lost 7 bases and the J gene lost 7 bases, with 10 bases spanning the gap. CDR3 protein: CASIRDGGYTF. The DNA of the CDR3 is TGTGCCAGCATCCGGGACGGTGGCTACACCTTC.

This clone was picked up many times. The same CDR3 can be traced to other DNA sequences in this sample. The rearrangement uses TRBV7-2 and TRBJ2-7, with 9 bases fitting TRBD2. The germline V gene encodes CDR1 SGHTA and CDR2 FQGNSA. Trimming at V came to 4 bases and at J to 3 bases, leaving 4 bases not matched to a gene. The CDR3 has 14 amino acids. CDR3 loop: CASSSYSGSYEQYF. The CDR3 nucleotides read TGTGCCAGCAGCTCATATAGCGGGAGCTACGAGCAGTACTTC.

The genes are TRBV11-1 and TRBJ2-2; 12 bases fit TRBD2. The ends lost 5 bases at V and 3 bases at J; junction bases unmatched: 4. This CDR3 is 16 amino acids long. The germline CDR1 and CDR2 sequences are SGHAT and FQDESV (reference sequence). CDR3 coding DNA: TGTGCCAGCAGCAACGGACTAGCGGGGCACACCGGGGAGCTGTTTTTT. Translation: CASSNGLAGHTGELFF.

This clone was picked up a small number of times. The chain employs TRBV6-6 and TRBJ2-7; perhaps TRBD2 as D (5 bases). Germline CDR1 is MNHNY and CDR2 is SVGAGI (reference sequence). The CDR3 sequence is 15 residues long. Deletions cut 0 bases from V and 6 bases from J, with 15 bases between. The CDR3 reads CASSYSSPMGVEQYF. As DNA, the CDR3 is TGTGCCAGCAGTTACTCGTCCCCCATGGGAGTCGAGCAGTACTTC.

This clone was detected many times. The rearrangement joins TRBV27 to TRBJ2-4, with D tentatively TRBD2 (5 bases). Per germline, CDR1 MNHEY and CDR2 SMNVEV (reference sequence). The CDR3 length is 14 residues. The V gene lost 3 bases and the J gene lost 0 bases, with 6 bases spanning the gap. CDR3 coding DNA: TGTGCCAGCAGTTTCGGGGAAGCCAAAAACATTCAGTACTTC. It codes for CASSFGEAKNIQYF.

As to this clone: A much more abundant neighbour one base away suggests this may be a read error. This likely comes from a read error, as the CDR3 has no conserved phenylalanine or tryptophan at its end. Other DNA sequences in this sample translate to the same CDR3. V is TRBV19 and J is TRBJ2-7; 7 bases are a match to TRBD2. This CDR3 spans 15 amino acids. Germline lookup yields CDR1 LNHDA and CDR2 SQIVND (reference sequence). With 10 bases clipped from V and 1 base from J, the junction kept 13 bases outside the gene matches. The CDR3: CAKDRAGLPSYEQYI. The DNA of the CDR3 is TGTGCCAAAGACCGAGCGGGGCTTCCTTCCTACGAGCAGTACATC.